Below, 21 T cell receptor beta chains from the same sample are listed, as sequenced in a study of blood T cells in healthy people across ages. Alongside a J-beta primer mix, a sample-barcoded 5' primer served in a second PCR lasting about 7 to 12 cycles. From the 5' RACE reads, TCRdb called clonotypes with MiXCR, one entry per CDR3 protein. The table records 1.5 million to 2 million distinct CDR3 sequences, about two fifths of them present only once. The sample taken for sequencing was blood. These TCRs come from a human donor in good health.

This clonotype was recorded a few times. The J gene is TRBJ2-7, the V gene TRBV5-8; the D gene could be TRBD1 or TRBD2 (5 bases each). The CDR3 is 14 amino acids. Trimming removed 3 bases from V and 2 bases from J, with 12 bases in between. Germline V gives CDR1 SGHTS, CDR2 YDEGEE. For the CDR3, the DNA is TGTGCCAGCAGCTGGGGTGTGGGGGCCTACGAGCAGTACTTC. It specifies CASSWGVGAYEQYF.

This chain links TRBV2 with TRBJ2-3, with D possibly being TRBD1 or TRBD2 (5 bases each). Looked up from germline, CDR1 is SNHLY and CDR2 is FYNNEI. This CDR3 has 20 amino acids. V lost 5 bases to trimming and J lost 0 bases, with 27 bases between them. For the CDR3, the DNA is TGTGCCAGCAGTTCTCCCGTGGGGACGGCGGTTCTTCCTAGCACAGATACGCAGTATTTT. Translation: CASSSPVGTAVLPSTDTQYF.

The chain combines TRBV4-2 with TRBJ1-2; D unclear. From germline, CDR1 is LGHNA and CDR2 YNFKEQ. This CDR3 spans 14 amino acids. Trimming removed 2 bases from V and 2 bases from J, with 9 bases in between. This chain's CDR3 is CASSQNSRNYGYTF. The CDR3 DNA follows: TGTGCCAGCAGCCAAAACAGTAGAAACTATGGCTACACCTTC.

This clonotype was seen only a few times. The chain employs TRBV7-3 and TRBJ2-1, with 7 nucleotides matching TRBD1. Germline V CDR1 and CDR2: SGHTA, FQGTGA. V was clipped by 5 bases and J by 5 bases; unmatched bases: 9. The CDR3 consists of 15 residues. This CDR3 reads CASSTKGQTNNEQFF. In nucleotides, the CDR3 is TGTGCCAGCAGCACAAAGGGACAGACAAACAATGAGCAGTTCTTC.

V and J are TRBV4-1 and TRBJ1-1; a possible D gene is TRBD1 (6 bases). CDR1 is MGHRA, CDR2 YSYEKL, per germline. The CDR3 is 16 residues long. The germline V and J ends were trimmed by 0 bases and 1 base, with 12 bases remaining between them. CDR3 nucleotides: TGCGCCAGCAGCCAAGACTTAGGGGGGGCGAACACTGAAGCTTTCTTT. The encoded protein is CASSQDLGGANTEAFF.

This clonotype appeared a few times. The V and J genes are TRBV20-1 and TRBJ2-3; D might be TRBD1 or TRBD2, each matching 5 bases. There are 13 residues in the CDR3. The V gene's germline CDR1 is DFQATT and CDR2 SNEGSKA (reference sequence). Between the trimmed V and J ends, which lost 0 bases and 3 bases, there was a span of 7 bases. CDR3 sequence (DNA): TGCAGTGCTAGAGATTGGGGGACAGATACGCAGTATTTT. Residues: CSARDWGTDTQYF.

This clonotype has more than one count but fewer than ten. The V call is TRBV15, the J call TRBJ1-6; D is undetermined. Per the germline V gene, CDR1 is LNHNV and CDR2 is YYDKDF (reference sequence). The CDR3 consists of 15 residues. V was trimmed by 5 bases and J by 4 bases, leaving 12 bases between them. The CDR3, as DNA: TGTGCCACCAGCCCACGGGAAGGTTATAATTCACCCCTCCACTTT. Protein sequence: CATSPREGYNSPLHF.

The genes are TRBV5-6 and TRBJ2-5; a weak D match, TRBD2 (5 bases). The CDR3 spans 16 residues. Trimming removed 2 bases from V and 6 bases from J, with 20 bases in between. CDR1 and CDR2 from the germline V gene are SGHDT and YYEEEE. The CDR3 coding sequence is TGTGCCAGCAGCTTAGAATCAACGGGGTTCTTTCAGACCCAGTACTTC. As protein: CASSLESTGFFQTQYF.

This rearrangement joins TRBV7-9 to TRBJ2-6; TRBD2 aligns across 7 bases. V dropped 8 bases and J dropped 0; count of bases not matched to a gene: 7. From germline, CDR1 is SEHNR and CDR2 FQNEAQ (reference sequence). The length of the CDR3 is 16 residues. CDR3 DNA sequence: TGTGCCAGCCGGGGGGAGAGACTCTCTGGGGCCAACGTCCTGACTTTC. Protein sequence: CASRGERLSGANVLTF.

The chain recombines TRBV29-1 with TRBJ2-5; perhaps TRBD2 as D (6 bases). The length of the CDR3 is 14 residues. Germline V CDR1 and CDR2: SQVTM, ANQGSEA. Trimming took off 7 bases at V and 5 bases at J, with 20 bases between the two ends. Here the CDR3 DNA reads TGCAGCGCAAGAGTCTCGGGGGACGGGGAGACCCAGTACTTC. Protein: CSARVSGDGETQYF.

J is TRBJ2-1 and V is TRBV6-2 or TRBV6-3; no clear D gene. There are 14 residues in the CDR3. Germline V gene data show CDR1 as MNHEY and CDR2 as SVGEGT. The V gene lost 7 bases and the J gene lost 2 bases, with 12 bases spanning the gap. The CDR3 protein is CASKLGSTYNEQFF. The CDR3 DNA is TGTGCCAGCAAATTAGGCTCTACCTACAATGAGCAGTTCTTC.

This sequence joins TRBV7-4 and TRBJ2-1, with a weak D call TRBD1 (6 bases). CDR1 is SGHVT, CDR2 SQSDAQ, per germline. This CDR3 comprises 16 residues. Trimming took 3 bases from V and 0 from J, leaving 12 bases between them. The CDR3 DNA follows: TGTGCCAGCAGCTTGGAAGACAGGAGCTCCTACAATGAGCAGTTCTTC. It encodes CASSLEDRSSYNEQFF.

The genes are TRBV2 and TRBJ2-7, with 15 bases fitting TRBD2. V was clipped by 4 bases and J by 4 bases; unmatched bases: 5. The CDR3 consists of 16 residues. Germline loops: CDR1 SNHLY, CDR2 FYNNEI. The CDR3 loop is CASSVGLAGGRYEQYF. The CDR3 bases are TGTGCCAGCAGTGTCGGACTAGCGGGGGGGCGGTACGAGCAGTACTTC.

J is TRBJ2-3 and V is TRBV5-1; D is uncertain. This CDR3 is 13 amino acids long. Germline values: CDR1 SGHRS, CDR2 YFSETQ. V dropped 4 bases and J dropped 1 base, with 7 bases sitting between them. DNA for the CDR3: TGCGCCAGCAGCGAACCCGGCACAGATACGCAGTATTTT. Translated: CASSEPGTDTQYF. The full variable domain, completed using reference TRBV5-1 and TRBJ2-3, is KAGVTQTPRYLIKTRGQQVTLSCSPISGHRSVSWYQQTPGQGLQFLFEYFSETQRNKGNFPGRFSGRQFSNSRSEMNVSTLELGDSALYLCASSEPGTDTQYFGPGTRLTVL.

This clonotype is a singleton in its sample. V is TRBV27 and J is TRBJ2-5; 12 nucleotides match TRBD2. The CDR3 is 15 amino acids. CDR1 and CDR2 (germline): MNHEY, SMNVEV (reference sequence). The junction had 7 bases not matched to a gene; V was cut back by 7 bases and J by 4 bases. CDR3 nucleotide sequence: TGTGCCAGCATCGCTAGCGGGGGGGCCGGAGAGACCCAGTACTTC. It specifies CASIASGGAGETQYF.

The chain combines TRBV24-1 with TRBJ2-1; the D gene is possibly TRBD2 (5 bases). The CDR3 consists of 16 residues. Per the germline V gene, CDR1 is KGHDR and CDR2 is SFDVKD. Deletions cut 3 bases from V and 3 bases from J, with 14 bases between. The CDR3 bases are TGTGCCACCAGTGATGGGCGCCGAGGGAGCTACAATGAGCAGTTCTTC. This sequence encodes CATSDGRRGSYNEQFF.

The chain combines TRBV4-1 with TRBJ2-3; no firm D call. This CDR3 has 14 amino acids. Germline V gene data show CDR1 as MGHRA and CDR2 as YSYEKL. Trimming stripped 0 bases from V and 5 bases from J, with 9 bases between. CDR3 in DNA: TGCGCCAGCAGCCAAGATATATACGAAGATACGCAGTATTTT. It specifies CASSQDIYEDTQYF.

The chain joins TRBV13 to TRBJ2-5, with 10 positions matching TRBD2. CDR1 PRHDT and CDR2 FYEKMQ come from the germline V gene (reference sequence). The CDR3 has 17 residues. V was clipped by 4 bases and J by 4 bases; unmatched bases: 12. The CDR3 region is CASSSPSVAGGRETQYF. CDR3 DNA: TGTGCCAGCAGCTCACCGTCGGTAGCGGGGGGTCGAGAGACCCAGTACTTC. Supplemented by reference TRBV13 and TRBJ2-5, the full variable domain reads AAGVIQSPRHLIKEKRETATLKCYPIPRHDTVYWYQQGPGQDPQFLISFYEKMQSDKGSIPDRFSAQQFSDYHSELNMSSLELGDSALYFCASSSPSVAGGRETQYFGPGTRLLVL.

There are many counts of this clonotype. V and J are TRBV11-2 and TRBJ2-7; D gene uncertain. Germline V gene sequence: CDR1 SGHAT, CDR2 FQNNGV. The CDR3 has 15 residues. Trimming took off 0 bases at V and 4 bases at J, with 13 bases between the two ends. CDR3 nucleotides: TGTGCCAGCAGCTTAGATCGTGACCCAGGATACGAGCAGTACTTC. Protein: CASSLDRDPGYEQYF.

The chain recombines TRBV24-1 with TRBJ2-5; 7 positions match TRBD1. The V segment lost 4 bases and the J segment 5 bases; nucleotides outside the gene matches: 9. This CDR3 has 15 residues. Germline CDR1 KGHDR, CDR2 SFDVKD. This CDR3 reads CATSDPGRGWETQYF. The CDR3 bases are TGTGCCACCAGTGACCCCGGCAGGGGGTGGGAGACCCAGTACTTC.

The table lists this clonotype with a few counts. V is TRBV2 and J is TRBJ2-5, with D maybe TRBD1 (6 bases). Deletions cut 6 bases from V and 5 bases from J, with 13 bases between. Germline lookup yields CDR1 SNHLY and CDR2 FYNNEI. CDR3 length: 13 amino acids. The CDR3 spells CASRLRQVETQYF. The CDR3, as DNA: TGTGCCAGCAGGCTAAGACAGGTCGAGACCCAGTACTTC.